These 25 T cell receptor beta chains were all obtained from the same sample, sequenced in a study of shared clonotypes between healthy human individuals. In the naive CD8 group, cells lacked CD45RO and were positively selected for CCR7, so terminally differentiated effector memory CD45RA+ cells were left out. Clones were sequenced by immunoSEQ multiplex PCR, and TCRdb holds only the in-frame ones, with some missing. The data show about 800,000 clones, approximately 96% seen once. The sample was naive CD8+ T cells sorted from blood. Receptor source: a man aged 25 to 40 in good health.

In this sample, this clone turned up once. CDR3: CASSPWTGSNEQFF. DNA of the CDR3: TGTGCCAGCAGCCCCTGGACAGGGTCGAATGAGCAGTTCTTC. This rearrangement joins TRBV7-3 to TRBJ2-1; 8 bases are a match to TRBD1. J lost 7 bases, V lost 5 bases, and 7 bases had no gene match. Germline V gene lookup returns CDR1 SGHTA and CDR2 FQGTGA. This CDR3 is built from 14 residues.

The chain combines TRBV4-3 with TRBJ2-2, with unresolved D. Trimming left V 0 bases short and J 4 bases short, with 6 bases between. Germline CDR1 is LGHNA and CDR2 is YSLEER. The CDR3 loop spans 14 amino acids. The CDR3 DNA is TGCGCCAGCAGCCAAGACAGATCCACCGGGGAGCTGTTTTTT. This translates into CASSQDRSTGELFF.

The V and J genes are TRBV4-3 and TRBJ1-2, with D possibly TRBD1 on 5 matching bases. Germline CDR1 is LGHNA and CDR2 is YSLEER. The CDR3 loop spans 15 amino acids. V was trimmed by 4 bases and J by 3 bases, leaving 15 bases between them. The CDR3 loop reads CASSRNGGGYYGYTF. CDR3 in DNA: TGCGCCAGCAGCCGAAACGGGGGGGGATACTATGGCTACACCTTC.

The chain uses TRBV9 and TRBJ2-1; TRBD2 aligns across 9 bases. The CDR3 spans 16 residues. Germline V gene data show CDR1 as SGDLS and CDR2 as YYNGEE. V dropped 2 bases and J dropped 2; count of bases not matched to a gene: 5. The CDR3 protein is CASSVYSGSPYNEQFF. The CDR3 nucleotides are TGTGCCAGCAGCGTCTATAGCGGGAGTCCCTACAATGAGCAGTTCTTC.

This chain uses TRBV7-9 with TRBJ2-7; TRBD2 matches 12 bases. CDR1 and CDR2 from the germline V gene are SEHNR and FQNEAQ (reference sequence). This CDR3 has 15 amino acids. The ends lost 6 bases at V and 5 bases at J; junction bases unmatched: 8. Here the CDR3 DNA reads TGTGCCAGCAGGACTAGCGGGAGTTTGCCCGACGAGCAGTACTTC. Translating it yields CASRTSGSLPDEQYF.

V gene TRBV2 combines with J gene TRBJ2-3; 9 nucleotides match TRBD2. J was trimmed by 1 base and V by 1 base; bases with no gene match: 0. The CDR3 consists of 15 residues. Germline values: CDR1 SNHLY, CDR2 FYNNEI. This chain's CDR3 is CASSEVAGGTDTQYF. CDR3 nucleotides: TGTGCCAGCAGTGAAGTAGCGGGAGGCACAGATACGCAGTATTTT.

The chain carries TRBV20-1 and TRBJ2-1; D is uncertain. The CDR3 consists of 11 residues. The V gene lost 3 bases and the J gene lost 7 bases, with 7 bases spanning the gap. Germline assignment: CDR1 DFQATT and CDR2 SNEGSKA (reference sequence). This CDR3 is CSASFGNEQFF. CDR3 DNA: TGCAGTGCTAGTTTCGGGAATGAGCAGTTCTTC.

The J gene is TRBJ2-1, the V gene TRBV27, with D tentatively TRBD2 (6 bases). This CDR3 spans 16 amino acids. V lost 4 bases to trimming and J lost 5 bases, with 18 bases between them. CDR1 is MNHEY, CDR2 SMNVEV, per germline (reference sequence). CDR3 bases: TGTGCCAGCAGTTGGACCGGGACTTACACAAACAATGAGCAGTTCTTC. Its protein product is CASSWTGTYTNNEQFF.

The CDR3 DNA reads as TGTGCCAGCAGCCCGACAGGGACCAAAAGGGACAATGAGCAGTTCTTC. Protein sequence: CASSPTGTKRDNEQFF. V gene TRBV7-9 combines with J gene TRBJ2-1; TRBD1 agrees at 7 bases. J lost 5 bases, V lost 5 bases, and 12 bases had no gene match. The CDR3 sequence is 16 residues long. Germline V gene sequence: CDR1 SEHNR, CDR2 FQNEAQ (reference sequence).

V gene TRBV7-8 combines with J gene TRBJ2-7; TRBD2 matches 10 bases. Germline V CDR1 and CDR2: SGHVS, FQNEAQ. CDR3 length: 15 amino acids. Trimming took 5 bases from V and 4 from J; bases not matched to a gene: 8. The CDR3 nucleotides read TGTGCCAGCAGCCACCTAGCGGGAGTTGGATACGAGCAGTACTTC. Residues: CASSHLAGVGYEQYF.

The gene calls are TRBV6-6 and TRBJ2-7; TRBD2 aligns across 7 bases. This CDR3 has 14 amino acids. Germline trimming cut 4 bases from V and 4 bases from J; bases unmatched to any gene: 7. Germline V CDR1 and CDR2: MNHNY, SVGAGI (reference sequence). CDR3 protein: CASSWGGSRYEQYF. The CDR3, as DNA: TGTGCCAGCAGTTGGGGCGGGAGCCGGTACGAGCAGTACTTC.

The chain carries TRBV10-1 and TRBJ1-4; 7 bases align to TRBD1. Germline CDR1 reads WNHNN; CDR2 reads SYGVQD (reference sequence). The CDR3 is 15 residues long. With V trimmed by 3 bases and J by 0 bases, 1 base remained unmatched. CDR3 residues: CASSDGTATNEKLFF. DNA for the CDR3: TGCGCCAGCAGTGATGGGACAGCAACTAATGAAAAACTGTTTTTT.

V is TRBV6-5 and J is TRBJ2-7; 9 nucleotides match TRBD1. The germline V gene has CDR1 MNHEY and CDR2 SVGAGI. The CDR3 runs 14 residues. The V and J ends lost 4 bases and 5 bases, in that order; junction bases with no gene match: 6. The CDR3 DNA reads TGTGCCAGCAGTTCGACAGGGGGATCCCACGAGCAGTACTTC. It yields the protein CASSSTGGSHEQYF.

The chain combines TRBV27 with TRBJ2-1; D is uncertain. Trimming cost V 4 bases and J 1 base, with 8 bases left between them. Germline CDR1 reads MNHEY; CDR2 reads SMNVEV (reference sequence). This CDR3 spans 14 amino acids. DNA of the CDR3: TGTGCCAGCAGTTCATTAGGATCCTACAATGAGCAGTTCTTC. Protein product: CASSSLGSYNEQFF.

The chain joins TRBV29-1 to TRBJ2-7, with D maybe TRBD1 (5 bases). The CDR3 consists of 14 residues. Deletions cut 0 bases from V and 5 bases from J, with 14 bases between. Germline-derived CDR1 and CDR2 are SQVTM and ANQGSEA. The CDR3 spells CSVEEQGSGDEQYF. The CDR3 DNA follows: TGCAGCGTTGAAGAGCAGGGTTCTGGCGACGAGCAGTACTTC.

This clone is a singleton in its sample. The chain combines TRBV28 with TRBJ1-4, with D possibly matching TRBD1 (6 bases). The CDR3 has 17 residues. V lost 2 bases and J 0 bases, leaving 13 bases between the germline ends. The germline CDR1 and CDR2 sequences are MDHEN and SYDVKM. The CDR3 region has the DNA TGTGCCAGCAGTTTAATTTGGGAGGGGGCAACTAATGAAAAACTGTTTTTT. This encodes CASSLIWEGATNEKLFF. Drawing the rest from reference TRBV28 and TRBJ1-4, the complete variable domain is DVKVTQSSRYLVKRTGEKVFLECVQDMDHENMFWYRQDPGLGLRLIYFSYDVKMKEKGDIPEGYSVSREKKERFSLILESASTNQTSMYLCASSLIWEGATNEKLFFGSGTQLSVL.

This clone came up once. V and J are TRBV7-3 and TRBJ1-1, with D uncertain. Looked up from germline, CDR1 is SGHTA and CDR2 is FQGTGA. The ends were cut back, 1 base at V and 4 bases at J, with 10 bases in the middle. The CDR3 totals 14 residues. The CDR3 here is CASSLMSVGTEAFF. The CDR3 bases are TGTGCCAGCAGCTTAATGTCGGTAGGCACTGAAGCTTTCTTT.

V and J are TRBV30 and TRBJ1-2; D may be TRBD1 (6 bases). Germline V lookup: CDR1 GTSNPN, CDR2 SVGIG (reference sequence). V was cut by 5 bases and J by 5 bases, with 12 bases left in between. The CDR3 consists of 12 residues. CDR3 region: CAWADTGYGYTF. CDR3 DNA: TGTGCCTGGGCCGATACAGGGTATGGCTACACCTTC.

This chain connects TRBV11-2 to TRBJ2-3; 7 bases agree with TRBD1. The CDR3 spans 15 residues. With V trimmed by 0 bases and J by 7 bases, 7 bases remained unmatched. In germline, CDR1 is SGHAT, CDR2 FQNNGV. The CDR3 sequence is CASSLEDRRGYTQYF. Written as DNA, the CDR3 is TGTGCCAGCAGCTTAGAGGACAGGCGAGGGTATACGCAGTATTTT.

The rearrangement joins TRBV28 to TRBJ2-4, with D uncertain. The CDR3 totals 13 residues. Trimming pared 2 bases from V and 4 bases from J, leaving 6 bases between. Germline V gene sequence: CDR1 MDHEN, CDR2 SYDVKM. CDR3: CASSLGSKNIQYF. The CDR3 DNA reads as TGTGCCAGCAGTTTAGGCTCTAAAAACATTCAGTACTTC.

The chain is built from TRBV2 and TRBJ2-3, with a weak D call TRBD2 (6 bases). CDR3 length equals 14 residues. Per the germline V gene, CDR1 is SNHLY and CDR2 is FYNNEI. The CDR3 sequence is CAVVGGLNSDTQYF. The CDR3 DNA follows: TGTGCGGTAGTGGGGGGTCTTAATTCAGATACGCAGTATTTT.

The rearrangement links TRBV28 to TRBJ2-5; D uncertain. The germline gives CDR1 MDHEN, CDR2 SYDVKM. This CDR3 is 14 amino acids long. The V gene lost 3 bases and the J gene lost 0 bases, with 8 bases spanning the gap. CDR3 loop: CASSFDGNQETQYF. The CDR3 DNA reads TGTGCCAGCAGTTTTGACGGAAACCAAGAGACCCAGTACTTC.

This chain joins TRBV7-9 and TRBJ2-5; 9 nucleotides agree with TRBD1. CDR1 and CDR2 (germline): SEHNR, FQNEAQ (reference sequence). Losses at the gene ends were 4 bases for V and 0 bases for J; bases not matched to a gene: 12. This CDR3 contains 18 residues. The CDR3 loop reads CASSSLRGQGTNQETQYF. CDR3 DNA: TGTGCCAGCAGCTCTCTACGTGGACAGGGGACAAACCAAGAGACCCAGTACTTC.

The rearrangement uses TRBV7-9 and TRBJ1-5, with D uncertain. The CDR3 covers 12 residues. Trimming left V 1 base short and J 5 bases short, with 3 bases between. Germline CDR1 is SEHNR and CDR2 is FQNEAQ (reference sequence). CDR3 sequence: CASSLDYQPQHF. In DNA form, the CDR3 reads TGTGCCAGCAGCTTAGACTATCAGCCCCAGCATTTT.

This sequence joins TRBV6-4 and TRBJ2-3, with 7 bases that match TRBD2. The ends lost 6 bases at V and 9 bases at J; junction bases unmatched: 6. The CDR3 length is 12 residues. In germline, CDR1 is MRHNA, CDR2 SNTAGT. The CDR3 region has the DNA TGTGCCAGCAGGAACTGGGAGGGAACGCAGTATTTT. Translation gives CASRNWEGTQYF.